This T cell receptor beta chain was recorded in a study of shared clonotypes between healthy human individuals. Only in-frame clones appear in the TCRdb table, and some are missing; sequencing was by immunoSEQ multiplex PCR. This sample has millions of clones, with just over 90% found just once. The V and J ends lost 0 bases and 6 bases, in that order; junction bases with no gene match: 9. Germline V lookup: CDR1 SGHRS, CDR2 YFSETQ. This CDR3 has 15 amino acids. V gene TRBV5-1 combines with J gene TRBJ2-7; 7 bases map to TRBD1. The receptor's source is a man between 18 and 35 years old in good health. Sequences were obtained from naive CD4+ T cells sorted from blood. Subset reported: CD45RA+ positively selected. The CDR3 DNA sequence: TGCGCCAGCAGCTTGGGAGACAGGGCTGGTGGCGAGCAGTACTTC. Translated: CASSLGDRAGGEQYF.